This TCR beta chain derives from a study of CD8+ T cells in alopecia areata. Broader study findings: More clonal than normal scalp was lesional scalp, particularly alopecia totalis/universalis. Sequence data from scalp samples additionally include resident alphabeta T cells of normal skin.

There are a few counts of this clone. The antigen is not known. The treatment is: oral pan-JAK inhibitor, 5-10 mg twice daily. Extraction and reverse transcription of RNA yielded cDNA as the sequencing template. The data were produced by immunoSEQ multiplex PCR, yet TCRdb's version contains in-frame clones alone and is incomplete. Among roughly 220,000 clones listed, more than 55% were seen once. The CDR3 runs to 14 residues. Trimming at V came to 6 bases and at J to 0 bases, leaving 2 bases not matched to a gene. Germline values: CDR1 MNHEY, CDR2 SVGAGI. The genes are TRBV6-5 and TRBJ1-2; 9 nucleotides line up with TRBD1. The sample was CD4+ T cells sorted from blood, taken at week 44, from a patient treated with tofacitinib. The clonotype was recovered from a human donor with alopecia areata. The CDR3 protein is CASSRTGANYGYTF. The CDR3 coding sequence is TGTGCCAGCAGCCGGACAGGGGCTAACTATGGCTACACCTTC.